The 30 T cell receptor beta chains below come from one sample, sequenced in a study of CD8 T cells in ankylosing spondylitis. Each CDR3 protein is one row after TCRdb ran MiXCR on the 5' RACE reads. This sample has under 250,000 distinct CDR3 sequences, with roughly 32% found just once. The source material was blood, either unsorted or a sorted T cell fraction (not recorded which). The receptor set was obtained from a male donor with ankylosing spondylitis or in good health (not recorded which).

The V gene is TRBV5-5, the J gene TRBJ2-3; D might be TRBD1 (5 bases). Trimming cost V 4 bases and J 1 base, with 13 bases left between them. CDR3 length: 15 residues. The germline V gene has CDR1 SGHKS and CDR2 YYEKEE (reference sequence). As DNA, the CDR3 is TGTGCCAGCAGCGATGGGGCCCGACGCACAGATACGCAGTATTTT. This codes for CASSDGARRTDTQYF.

This clonotype was recorded once. The chain carries TRBV5-6 and TRBJ2-2; 13 nucleotides match TRBD2. V lost 2 bases and J lost 4; bases outside the gene matches: 8. This CDR3 comprises 18 residues. Germline lookup yields CDR1 SGHDT and CDR2 YYEEEE. Here the CDR3 reads CASSFLRLAGGTTGELFF. CDR3 in DNA: TGTGCCAGCAGCTTTCTACGACTAGCGGGGGGTACCACCGGGGAGCTGTTTTTT.

The chain recombines TRBV7-2 with TRBJ2-5; a weak D match, TRBD2 (7 bases). Trimming removed 1 base from V and 5 bases from J, with 11 bases in between. The CDR3 spans 14 residues. Germline-derived CDR1 and CDR2 are SGHTA and FQGNSA. CDR3 amino acids: CASSLGGGLETQYF. DNA for the CDR3: TGTGCCAGCAGCTTAGGGGGGGGGCTGGAGACCCAGTACTTC.

The chain carries TRBV28 and TRBJ2-7; the D gene is possibly TRBD1 (5 bases). The CDR3 runs 14 residues. The V gene's germline CDR1 is MDHEN and CDR2 SYDVKM. Trimming stripped 8 bases from V and 0 bases from J, with 14 bases between. The CDR3 is CASQGLVGSYEQYF. DNA for the CDR3: TGTGCCAGCCAGGGTTTAGTAGGCTCCTACGAGCAGTACTTC.

The chain carries TRBV19 and TRBJ2-1; weak D call: TRBD2 (5 bases). CDR3 size: 17 residues. V shed 2 bases and J shed 3 bases, with 17 bases lying between them. Germline CDR1 reads LNHDA; CDR2 reads SQIVND (reference sequence). CDR3 DNA sequence: TGTGCCAGTAGTATACGGCCCCGGCGGGTAGTCTACAATGAGCAGTTCTTC. Residues: CASSIRPRRVVYNEQFF.

The chain is built from TRBV6-9 and TRBJ1-5, with unresolved D. CDR1 and CDR2 from the germline V gene are MNHGY and SVAAGI. V shed 10 bases and J shed 5 bases, with 21 bases lying between them. The CDR3 is 15 residues long. The CDR3 sequence: CATDSGRSFYQPQHF. For the CDR3, the DNA is TGTGCCACCGACTCCGGGCGTAGTTTTTATCAGCCCCAGCATTTT.

This clonotype was seen a single time. The chain couples TRBV10-3 to TRBJ2-3; tentatively, D is TRBD2 (5 bases). Per the germline V gene, CDR1 is ENHRY and CDR2 is SYGVKD. The CDR3 is 12 amino acids. Between the trimmed V and J ends, which lost 8 bases and 5 bases, there was a span of 11 bases. DNA for the CDR3: TGTGCCATCCGGGATCAAAGAGATACGCAGTATTTT. Residues: CAIRDQRDTQYF.

The chain has TRBV6-5 and TRBJ2-5, with D perhaps TRBD1 (6 bases). The V end lost 2 bases, the J end lost 2 bases, and 12 bases lay between the germline ends. Germline assignment: CDR1 MNHEY and CDR2 SVGAGI. This CDR3 comprises 15 residues. The CDR3, as DNA: TGTGCCAGCAGTTACGTTGGGGGCCGGCAAGAGACCCAGTACTTC. This codes for CASSYVGGRQETQYF.

The gene calls are TRBV29-1 and TRBJ1-3, with D unresolved. In germline, CDR1 is SQVTM, CDR2 ANQGSEA. Trimming cost V 2 bases and J 4 bases, with 15 bases left between them. This CDR3 is built from 15 residues. The chain's CDR3 is CSVERLGRIGNTIYF. DNA for the CDR3: TGCAGCGTTGAACGTCTTGGCAGAATAGGAAACACCATATATTTT.

This clonotype was counted only a few times. V is TRBV6-1 and J is TRBJ2-7; D not resolved. The CDR3 is made up of 13 amino acids. The V gene's germline CDR1 is MNHNS and CDR2 SASEGT. V lost 8 bases and J lost 3, with 14 bases in between. CDR3 DNA sequence: TGTGCCAGCCGCCGGCTGTCTGACTACGAGCAGTACTTC. This translates into CASRRLSDYEQYF.

There are a few counts of this clonotype. The V gene is TRBV4-1, the J gene TRBJ2-1, with 7 bases lining up with TRBD2. With V trimmed by 0 bases and J by 6 bases, 11 bases remained unmatched. The CDR3 spans 17 residues. Germline CDR1 MGHRA, CDR2 YSYEKL. CDR3 bases: TGCGCCAGCAGCCAAGATCGGGCGGGGGTTCTCCTCAATGAGCAGTTCTTC. This sequence encodes CASSQDRAGVLLNEQFF.

This clonotype showed up many times. The V gene is TRBV6-5, the J gene TRBJ2-5; TRBD2 matches at 7 bases. Per germline, CDR1 MNHEY and CDR2 SVGAGI. CDR3 length: 15 residues. Germline trimming cut 0 bases from V and 3 bases from J; bases unmatched to any gene: 4. CDR3 in amino acids: CASSYSAGTEETQYF. The CDR3 nucleotides read TGTGCCAGCAGTTACTCAGCGGGGACCGAAGAGACCCAGTACTTC.

V gene TRBV20-1 combines with J gene TRBJ2-7; a possible D gene is TRBD1 (6 bases). The V gene lost 6 bases and the J gene lost 2 bases, with 17 bases spanning the gap. The CDR3 consists of 14 residues. CDR1 DFQATT and CDR2 SNEGSKA come from the germline V gene (reference sequence). The CDR3 nucleotides are TGCAGTGCAATCTTACCTCGGACAGCCTACGAGCAGTACTTC. Translated: CSAILPRTAYEQYF.

This clonotype was counted at least ten times. The chain employs TRBV10-1 and TRBJ1-2; the D gene is possibly TRBD1 (6 bases). Trimming removed 3 bases at V and 4 bases at J, with 9 bases between. The CDR3 runs 13 residues. The V gene's germline CDR1 is WNHNN and CDR2 SYGVQD (reference sequence). In nucleotides, the CDR3 is TGCGCCAGCAGTGAAGGGGGGTCCTATGGCTACACCTTC. This encodes CASSEGGSYGYTF.

CDR3 in DNA: TGTGCCAGCAGCGTCTCGACAGGGATCGAGCAGTACTTC. This translates into CASSVSTGIEQYF. The chain combines TRBV5-5 with TRBJ2-7; 7 bases are shared with TRBD1. Germline V CDR1 and CDR2: SGHKS, YYEKEE (reference sequence). Trimming at V came to 4 bases and at J to 6 bases, leaving 7 bases not matched to a gene. The CDR3 is made up of 13 amino acids.

This rearrangement joins TRBV24-1 to TRBJ2-7; TRBD2 matches at 7 bases. The CDR3 has 17 residues. J gave up 0 bases and V 3 bases, and 10 bases lay outside the gene matches. Germline assignment: CDR1 KGHDR and CDR2 SFDVKD. CDR3 nucleotides: TGTGCCACCAGTGATCTATCCGGGACTATGAGCTCCTACGAGCAGTACTTC. It codes for CATSDLSGTMSSYEQYF.

This chain connects TRBV12-3 or TRBV12-4 to TRBJ1-6; D perhaps matches TRBD1 (5 bases). V was pared by 2 bases and J by 3 bases, with 8 bases between. CDR3 size: 15 residues. DNA for the CDR3: TGTGCCAGCAGTTTAAGACAGATCTATAATTCACCCCTCCACTTT. Its protein is CASSLRQIYNSPLHF.

This clonotype was picked up many times. The chain links TRBV20-1 to TRBJ1-2; D is perhaps TRBD1 (6 bases). CDR1 is DFQATT and CDR2 is SNEGSKA in the germline V gene (reference sequence). The V gene lost 0 bases and the J gene lost 7 bases, with 15 bases spanning the gap. The CDR3 has 14 amino acids. In DNA, the CDR3 is TGCAGTGCTAGAGATACACAGGGTAGGAGTGGCTACACCTTC. This encodes CSARDTQGRSGYTF.

This clonotype has more than one count but fewer than ten. The rearrangement uses TRBV7-3 and TRBJ2-5; no definite D call. CDR3 length: 13 amino acids. Germline CDR1 SGHTA, CDR2 FQGTGA. The V end lost 1 base, the J end lost 5 bases, and 8 bases lay between the germline ends. CDR3 DNA sequence: TGTGCCAGCAGCTTAAGGGCCCGGGAGACCCAGTACTTC. It specifies CASSLRARETQYF.

The rearrangement uses TRBV4-1 and TRBJ2-7; TRBD2 matches 15 bases. Per the germline V gene, CDR1 is MGHRA and CDR2 is YSYEKL. Trimming removed 4 bases from V and 4 bases from J; junction bases left unmatched: 8. The CDR3 runs 17 residues. CDR3 in amino acids: CASSPEGLAGGSYEQYF. The DNA for the CDR3 is TGCGCCAGCAGCCCAGAGGGACTAGCGGGGGGTTCATACGAGCAGTACTTC.

The chain combines TRBV7-9 with TRBJ1-3, with 8 bases lining up with TRBD1. CDR1 and CDR2 (germline): SEHNR, FQNEAQ (reference sequence). Germline trimming cut 2 bases from V and 8 bases from J; bases unmatched to any gene: 8. The CDR3 is made up of 15 amino acids. CDR3 bases: TGTGCCAGCAGCTTATCGTCACAGGGGGACCACACCATATATTTT. Residues: CASSLSSQGDHTIYF.

This clonotype was counted a few times. The chain combines TRBV5-6 with TRBJ2-3; D gene ambiguous. Germline V gene lookup returns CDR1 SGHDT and CDR2 YYEEEE. The V gene lost 0 bases and the J gene lost 0 bases, with 11 bases spanning the gap. The CDR3 length is 16 residues. CDR3 coding DNA: TGTGCCAGCAGCTTGGACAGACATAGGAGCACAGATACGCAGTATTTT. Translation: CASSLDRHRSTDTQYF.

The rearrangement links TRBV20-1 to TRBJ1-1, with D possibly TRBD1 on 6 matching bases. Trimming removed 6 bases at V and 1 base at J, with 12 bases between. CDR3 length: 13 amino acids. CDR1 is DFQATT, CDR2 SNEGSKA, per germline (reference sequence). The CDR3 protein is CSARRGANTEAFF. In nucleotides, the CDR3 is TGCAGTGCCCGGAGGGGGGCGAACACTGAAGCTTTCTTT.

V and J are TRBV20-1 and TRBJ2-3, with no clear D. Germline V gene data show CDR1 as DFQATT and CDR2 as SNEGSKA (reference sequence). The CDR3 spans 14 residues. Trimming took off 0 bases at V and 0 bases at J, with 7 bases between the two ends. The CDR3 here is CSARDQGSTDTQYF. The CDR3 DNA follows: TGCAGTGCTAGAGATCAAGGTAGCACAGATACGCAGTATTTT.

This clonotype was observed a few times. This rearrangement joins TRBV12-3 or TRBV12-4 to TRBJ2-7, with D possibly being TRBD2 (5 bases). The CDR3 extends over 15 amino acids. V dropped 2 bases and J dropped 0 bases, with 11 bases sitting between them. CDR3 loop: CASSLFGGSSYEQYF. The CDR3 DNA is TGTGCCAGCAGTTTATTCGGTGGGAGCTCCTACGAGCAGTACTTC.

The chain uses TRBV7-6 and TRBJ2-7; D is undetermined. With 5 bases removed from V and 3 bases from J, the gap between germline ends came to 8 bases. The CDR3 runs 12 residues. Germline loops: CDR1 SGHVS, CDR2 FNYEAQ. CDR3 nucleotides: TGTGCCAGCAGCCCATCACACTACGAGCAGTACTTC. The encoded protein is CASSPSHYEQYF.

V and J are TRBV7-9 and TRBJ2-7; D call uncertain. V lost 4 bases and J 0 bases, leaving 7 bases between the germline ends. The germline CDR1 and CDR2 sequences are SEHNR and FQNEAQ (reference sequence). The CDR3 covers 13 residues. The CDR3 DNA follows: TGTGCCAGCAGCTCCCCAGTCTCCTACGAGCAGTACTTC. This translates into CASSSPVSYEQYF.

This chain links TRBV15 with TRBJ2-5, with no clear D. The CDR3 runs 13 residues. CDR1 is LNHNV, CDR2 YYDKDF, per germline (reference sequence). The V and J ends lost 1 base and 2 bases respectively, with 5 bases between them. For the CDR3, the DNA is TGTGCCACCAGCAGAGGCAATCAAGAGACCCAGTACTTC. This encodes CATSRGNQETQYF.

This clonotype was counted only a few times. The chain uses TRBV20-1 and TRBJ2-5; a possible D gene is TRBD2 (6 bases). Germline V gives CDR1 DFQATT, CDR2 SNEGSKA (reference sequence). The CDR3 totals 13 residues. Between the trimmed V and J ends, which lost 0 bases and 6 bases, there was a span of 11 bases. CDR3 sequence (DNA): TGCAGTGCTAGAGAGGGGGGAAGGAAGACCCAGTACTTC. This encodes CSAREGGRKTQYF.

For the CDR3, the DNA is TGTGCCAGCAGCTTGAGCAGGGAGGGGACCGGGGAGCTGTTTTTT. It is translated as CASSLSREGTGELFF. The chain uses TRBV5-5 and TRBJ2-2; 7 bases map to TRBD2. Germline-derived CDR1 and CDR2 are SGHKS and YYEKEE (reference sequence). Trimming cost V 1 base and J 5 bases; bases outside gene matches: 5. This CDR3 is built from 15 residues. The variable domain in full, with the rest retrieved from reference TRBV5-5 and TRBJ2-2, is DAGVTQSPTHLIKTRGQQVTLRCSPISGHKSVSWYQQVLGQGPQFIFQYYEKEERGRGNFPDRFSARQFPNYSSELNVNALLLGDSALYLCASSLSREGTGELFFGEGSRLTVL.